The 28 T cell receptor beta chains given below trace back to one sample, sequenced in a study of T cell responses to AZD1222 COVID-19 vaccine. Repertoires were generated with immunoSEQ multiplex PCR, while TCRdb's copy carries only in-frame clones and drops some. The sample has tens of thousands of clones, about 92% seen once. This specimen was peripheral blood, taken on day 0 of AZD1222 vaccination. These receptors were obtained from an adult in good health.

The rearrangement joins TRBV19 to TRBJ1-2; tentative D call: TRBD1 (5 bases). The V gene lost 6 bases and the J gene lost 7 bases, with 18 bases spanning the gap. CDR1 is LNHDA, CDR2 SQIVND, per germline (reference sequence). The length of the CDR3 is 14 residues. The DNA for the CDR3 is TGTGCCAGTAGCCCCTCGGACAAGGTGACTGGCTACACCTTC. It specifies CASSPSDKVTGYTF. The full variable domain, in which reference TRBV19 and TRBJ1-2 provide the parts outside the CDR3, is DGGITQSPKYLFRKEGQNVTLSCEQNLNHDAMYWYRQDPGQGLRLIYYSQIVNDFQKGDIAEGYSVSREKKESFPLTVTSAQKNPTAFYLCASSPSDKVTGYTFGSGTRLTVV.

The CDR3: CSVGEPGQGNEQFF. The CDR3, as DNA: TGCAGCGTTGGTGAGCCCGGGCAGGGCAATGAGCAGTTCTTC. The chain is built from TRBV29-1 and TRBJ2-1, with D possibly matching TRBD1 (5 bases). The CDR3 length is 14 residues. Trimming took off 4 bases at V and 6 bases at J, with 16 bases between the two ends. CDR1 and CDR2 (germline): SQVTM, ANQGSEA.

The chain recombines TRBV30 with TRBJ2-5; D uncertain. The CDR3 is 15 residues long. CDR1 GTSNPN and CDR2 SVGIG come from the germline V gene (reference sequence). V lost 2 bases to trimming and J lost 2 bases, with 15 bases between them. CDR3 bases: TGTGCCTGGAGTCGAGGAAACGGACCTCAAGAGACCCAGTACTTC. Translation: CAWSRGNGPQETQYF.

The J gene is TRBJ1-5, the V gene TRBV6-1; D is unresolved. This CDR3 is built from 13 residues. Between the trimmed V and J ends, which lost 0 bases and 4 bases, there was a span of 4 bases. The germline gives CDR1 MNHNS, CDR2 SASEGT. CDR3 DNA sequence: TGTGCCAGCAGTGAAGCGGGTAATCAGCCCCAGCATTTT. Its protein product is CASSEAGNQPQHF.

The V gene is TRBV7-6, the J gene TRBJ1-6, with 7 bases that match TRBD1. The V gene end was trimmed by 6 bases and the J gene end by 10 bases; junction bases not matched to a gene: 12. Germline CDR1 SGHVS, CDR2 FNYEAQ. This CDR3 comprises 15 residues. The CDR3 loop reads CASSLTDRNGSPLHF. CDR3 nucleotides: TGTGCCAGCAGTTTAACGGACAGGAACGGATCACCCCTCCACTTT.

This clone was detected only once. Other DNA sequences in the same sample also yield this CDR3. The chain is built from TRBV6-5 and TRBJ1-2; a possible D gene is TRBD1 (6 bases). V was shortened by 0 bases and J by 7 bases, with 9 bases between the two germline ends. Germline V CDR1 and CDR2: MNHEY, SVGAGI. The CDR3 runs to 13 residues. CDR3 DNA: TGTGCCAGCAGTTACTCAGGGGGAGGTGGCTACACCTTC. Translated, it gives CASSYSGGGGYTF.

The V and J genes are TRBV25-1 and TRBJ2-7, with D unresolved. Trimming cost V 10 bases and J 2 bases, with 3 bases left between them. CDR1 MGHDK and CDR2 SYGVNS come from the germline V gene. CDR3 length: 9 amino acids. CDR3 bases: TGTGCCATCGCCTACGAGCAGTACTTC. It encodes CAIAYEQYF.

The chain is built from TRBV25-1 and TRBJ1-1; no clear D gene. The V end was cut by 2 bases, the J end by 6 bases, with 16 bases between. Germline-derived CDR1 and CDR2 are MGHDK and SYGVNS. This CDR3 has 15 residues. CDR3 sequence reads: CASSERVYGRSEAFF. CDR3 coding DNA: TGTGCCAGCAGTGAACGTGTTTATGGCAGATCTGAAGCTTTCTTT.

This chain uses TRBV4-1 with TRBJ1-4; D call uncertain. Trimming removed 2 bases at V and 5 bases at J, with 9 bases between. This CDR3 comprises 14 residues. Germline V gene data show CDR1 as MGHRA and CDR2 as YSYEKL. The CDR3 DNA reads TGCGCCAGCAGCCAAATCGGGAACAATGAAAAACTGTTTTTT. It specifies CASSQIGNNEKLFF.

The V call is TRBV6-5, the J call TRBJ1-1, with D possibly being TRBD1 (5 bases). The V end lost 2 bases, the J end lost 11 bases, and 15 bases lay between the germline ends. Germline V gene sequence: CDR1 MNHEY, CDR2 SVGAGI. The CDR3 totals 13 residues. The CDR3 is CASSYPPGTRAFF. Written as DNA, the CDR3 is TGTGCCAGCAGTTACCCCCCGGGGACGAGGGCTTTCTTT.

The chain is built from TRBV6-5 and TRBJ2-5; a possible D gene is TRBD2 (6 bases). Trimming pared 3 bases from V and 1 base from J, leaving 12 bases between. Germline assignment: CDR1 MNHEY and CDR2 SVGAGI. The CDR3 spans 15 residues. CDR3 nucleotides: TGTGCCAGCAGTTATGAGCGGGCTGGCCAAGAGACCCAGTACTTC. Protein: CASSYERAGQETQYF.

The J gene is TRBJ1-6, the V gene TRBV6-2 or TRBV6-3; 7 bases align to TRBD1. Germline assignment: CDR1 MNHEY and CDR2 SVGEGT. The junction had 9 bases not matched to a gene; V was cut back by 5 bases and J by 8 bases. CDR3 size: 15 residues. The CDR3 sequence is CASSSIRDSYSPLHF. The CDR3 DNA is TGTGCCAGCAGTAGTATCCGGGACAGTTATTCACCCCTCCACTTT.

The chain combines TRBV5-6 with TRBJ2-1; the D gene is possibly TRBD2 (5 bases). Germline V gene data show CDR1 as SGHDT and CDR2 as YYEEEE. This CDR3 has 16 amino acids. The V end was cut by 0 bases, the J end by 2 bases, with 12 bases between. DNA for the CDR3: TGTGCCAGCAGCTTGGCTGGGAGTATGACCTACAATGAGCAGTTCTTC. This sequence encodes CASSLAGSMTYNEQFF.

The genes are TRBV27 and TRBJ1-2, with TRBD1 as a possible D gene (5 bases). This CDR3 comprises 16 residues. Germline-derived CDR1 and CDR2 are MNHEY and SMNVEV (reference sequence). V lost 6 bases, J lost 11 bases, and 28 bases lay in between. The CDR3 region is CASSPPGQTNFFGYTF. Written as DNA, the CDR3 is TGTGCCAGCAGCCCCCCGGGGCAGACTAACTTCTTTGGTTACACCTTC.

In its sample, this clone was seen a few times. J is TRBJ2-7 and V is TRBV5-5; a possible D gene is TRBD2 (6 bases). This CDR3 comprises 13 residues. Germline V gene lookup returns CDR1 SGHKS and CDR2 YYEKEE (reference sequence). V was trimmed by 4 bases and J by 5 bases, leaving 13 bases between them. CDR3 region: CASSLPGVDEQYF. CDR3 DNA sequence: TGTGCCAGCAGCCTCCCGGGAGTTGACGAGCAGTACTTC.

The V and J genes are TRBV7-8 and TRBJ2-2, with TRBD2 identical over 12 bases. CDR3 size: 16 residues. V gave up 4 bases and J gave up 3 bases; unmatched junction bases: 3. The germline V gene has CDR1 SGHVS and CDR2 FQNEAQ. This CDR3 reads CASSWTSGVDTGELFF. The CDR3 DNA reads TGTGCCAGCAGCTGGACTAGCGGGGTCGACACCGGGGAGCTGTTTTTT.

V and J are TRBV19 and TRBJ1-3; D is unresolved. The V gene lost 5 bases and the J gene lost 2 bases, with 10 bases spanning the gap. Germline CDR1 and CDR2: LNHDA and SQIVND (reference sequence). This CDR3 has 14 residues. As DNA, the CDR3 is TGTGCCAGTAGTGGAAGGGAGGCTGGAAACACCATATATTTT. Protein sequence: CASSGREAGNTIYF.

This rearrangement joins TRBV5-5 to TRBJ2-6; 7 bases align to TRBD1. The trim removed 0 bases at V and 0 bases at J, leaving 6 bases unmatched. CDR1 and CDR2 (germline): SGHKS, YYEKEE (reference sequence). This CDR3 has 18 residues. The CDR3 coding sequence is TGTGCCAGCAGCTTGGCGGGACAGTTGAGCTCTGGGGCCAACGTCCTGACTTTC. Translation: CASSLAGQLSSGANVLTF. Full variable domain (outside the CDR3, taken from reference TRBV5-5 and TRBJ2-6): DAGVTQSPTHLIKTRGQQVTLRCSPISGHKSVSWYQQVLGQGPQFIFQYYEKEERGRGNFPDRFSARQFPNYSSELNVNALLLGDSALYLCASSLAGQLSSGANVLTFGAGSRLTVL.

The chain uses TRBV29-1 and TRBJ2-7; 8 bases align to TRBD1. The V segment lost 3 bases and the J segment 4 bases; nucleotides outside the gene matches: 8. This CDR3 is built from 14 residues. Germline V CDR1 and CDR2: SQVTM, ANQGSEA. The CDR3: CSVESRGQGYEQYF. The CDR3 DNA reads TGCAGCGTTGAGTCTCGAGGACAGGGATACGAGCAGTACTTC.

This clone has just one count. The genes are TRBV5-1 and TRBJ1-1; D is uncertain. CDR1 and CDR2 (germline): SGHRS, YFSETQ. V lost 0 bases, J lost 4 bases, and 10 bases lay in between. This CDR3 region has 14 residues. CDR3 amino acids: CASSLGLDSTEAFF. The CDR3 nucleotides read TGCGCCAGCAGCTTGGGGTTGGATTCCACTGAAGCTTTCTTT.

This clone has just one count. The genes are TRBV5-1 and TRBJ2-3, with a tentative D call TRBD1 (5 bases). CDR1 and CDR2 from the germline V gene are SGHRS and YFSETQ. V was clipped by 3 bases and J by 2 bases, with 13 bases between them. The CDR3 extends over 15 amino acids. The CDR3 protein is CASSSLGRATDTQYF. CDR3 bases: TGCGCCAGCAGCTCCCTGGGCAGGGCCACAGATACGCAGTATTTT.

This chain uses TRBV5-4 with TRBJ2-1, with TRBD1 identical over 10 bases. Germline CDR1 SGHNT, CDR2 YYREEE (reference sequence). Germline trimming cut 4 bases from V and 7 bases from J; bases unmatched to any gene: 8. This CDR3 contains 15 residues. The CDR3 reads CASSPWTGGRNEQFF. As DNA, the CDR3 is TGTGCCAGCAGCCCCTGGACAGGGGGAAGGAATGAGCAGTTCTTC.

This sequence joins TRBV6-5 and TRBJ2-1; 7 bases are a match to TRBD2. This CDR3 spans 12 amino acids. V dropped 5 bases and J dropped 7; count of bases not matched to a gene: 2. CDR1 and CDR2 from the germline V gene are MNHEY and SVGAGI. The CDR3 bases are TGTGCCAGCAGTACAGCGGGGAATGAGCAGTTCTTC. It yields the protein CASSTAGNEQFF.

The sample holds one count of this clone. The rearrangement links TRBV14 to TRBJ2-7; 9 nucleotides align to TRBD1. The trim removed 4 bases at V and 2 bases at J, leaving 9 bases unmatched. The CDR3 spans 16 residues. The germline V gene encodes CDR1 SGHDN and CDR2 FVKESK. This CDR3 is CASSRIAGTGTYEQYF. DNA for the CDR3: TGTGCCAGCAGCCGAATTGCCGGGACAGGGACCTACGAGCAGTACTTC.

This clone came up a few times. This sequence joins TRBV2 and TRBJ2-1; 8 bases agree with TRBD2. V gave up 2 bases and J gave up 8 bases; unmatched junction bases: 8. The CDR3 is made up of 15 amino acids. Germline V lookup: CDR1 SNHLY, CDR2 FYNNEI. The CDR3 nucleotides are TGTGCCAGCAGTGAACGGGGGGGGCCGCGAGATGAGCAGTTCTTC. Translating gives CASSERGGPRDEQFF.

The chain has TRBV18 and TRBJ1-2, with 9 positions matching TRBD1. V shed 5 bases, J shed 5 bases, and the junction held 3 bases outside the gene matches. This CDR3 contains 13 residues. CDR1 and CDR2 from the germline V gene are KGHSH and LQKENI. CDR3 in amino acids: CASSAGTGYGYTF. Written as DNA, the CDR3 is TGTGCCAGCTCAGCCGGGACAGGGTATGGCTACACCTTC.

J is TRBJ1-5 and V is TRBV5-8; D ambiguous. There are 15 residues in the CDR3. Trimming took 9 bases from V and 2 from J, leaving 18 bases between them. Per the germline V gene, CDR1 is SGHTS and CDR2 is YDEGEE. The CDR3 sequence is CATREAGRGNQPQHF. The DNA for the CDR3 is TGTGCCACCCGGGAAGCAGGTAGGGGCAATCAGCCCCAGCATTTT. Complete variable domain (other parts from reference TRBV5-8 and TRBJ1-5): EAGVTQSPTHLIKTRGQQATLRCSPISGHTSVYWYQQALGLGLQFLLWYDEGEERNRGNFPPRFSGRQFPNYSSELNVNALELEDSALYLCATREAGRGNQPQHFGDGTRLSIL.

The CDR3 here is CASSSETEAFF. The CDR3, as DNA: TGTGCCAGCAGTTCCGAAACTGAAGCTTTCTTT. This rearrangement joins TRBV6-5 to TRBJ1-1; D is uncertain. Trimming removed 4 bases from V and 5 bases from J, with 5 bases in between. Per the germline V gene, CDR1 is MNHEY and CDR2 is SVGAGI. This CDR3 has 11 amino acids.